A selection of T cell receptor beta chains follows, all from one sample in a study of radiation and T cells in renal cell carcinoma. Clones were sequenced by immunoSEQ multiplex PCR, and TCRdb holds only the in-frame ones, with some missing. The repertoire consists of about 130,000 clones, with roughly 84% occurring once and the leading ten covering more than 10%. The material was blood, obtained from a patient whose treatment included radiotherapy and nephrectomy. Receptors were obtained from a woman aged 45-59 years with renal cell carcinoma. The CDR3 runs from the conserved cysteine through the conserved F or W. Each record gives: J gene, clone size, D gene, V gene, CDR3 DNA, CDR3 protein. A D gene is named only where the DNA matches it firmly. The listing skips clone size in some rows; elsewhere it reads once, few, many or a size class.

TRBJ2-3 | - | - | TRBV19 | TGTGCCAGTAGTACCCTACTGGGCGGGACAGATACGCAGTATTTT | CASSTLLGGTDTQYF
TRBJ2-3 | - | - | TRBV10-3 | TGTGCCATCAGTGAGCTGGAACGGCGGCATAGCACAGATACGCAGTATTTT | CAISELERRHSTDTQYF
TRBJ2-1 | - | - | TRBV7-8 | TGTGCCAGCAGCTCGGGACTTGGCTCGGAGCAGTTCTTC | CASSSGLGSEQFF
TRBJ1-5 | - | - | TRBV4-2 | TGTGCCAGCAGCCAAGAAGCTTTTAGCAATCAGCCCCAGCATTTT | CASSQEAFSNQPQHF
TRBJ2-2 | - | - | TRBV29-1 | TGCAGCGTTGGGTCCACCGGGGAGCTGTTTTTT | CSVGSTGELFF
TRBJ1-1 | - | - | TRBV5-1 | TGCGCCAGCAGCTTGAAGTGGGCAGGGGAGGCGAGCACTGAAGCTTTCTTT | CASSLKWAGEASTEAFF
TRBJ1-2 | once | - | TRBV19 | TGTGCCAGTAGTATAGAACCGCGCTATGGCTACACCTTC | CASSIEPRYGYTF
TRBJ2-5 | once | - | TRBV29-1 | TGCAGCGTTGAGGGACTGGCTGGGGAGACCCAGTACTTC | CSVEGLAGETQYF
TRBJ2-2 | - | - | TRBV9 | TGTGCCAGCAGTAGTAGAGCCTCGCCCGCGACCGGGGAGCTGTTTTTT | CASSSRASPATGELFF
TRBJ1-6 | few | TRBD1 | TRBV6-5 | TGTGCCAGCAGTGACAGGGTTTATTCACCCCTCCACTTT | CASSDRVYSPLHF
TRBJ2-3 | once | - | TRBV13 | TGTGCCAGCAGCATTAGCACAGATACGCAGTATTTT | CASSISTDTQYF
TRBJ1-3 | - | - | TRBV28 | TGTGCCAGCAGGGGATGGGGAGGAGGCTCTGGAAACACCATATATTTT | CASRGWGGGSGNTIYF
TRBJ1-6 | - | TRBD1 | TRBV5-6 | TGTGCCAGCAGCGGTAGACAGGGTCGGTCACCCCTCCACTTT | CASSGRQGRSPLHF
TRBJ2-2 | - | TRBD1 | TRBV7-9 | TGTGCCAGCAGTCCTGCCGGGACAGGGGTTATCGGGGAGCTGTTTTTT | CASSPAGTGVIGELFF
TRBJ1-2 | - | - | TRBV19 | TGTGCCAGTTTCCAGGGCAACTATGGCTACACCTTC | CASFQGNYGYTF
TRBJ2-2 | - | TRBD1 | TRBV18 | TGTGCCAGCTCACCAAGACAGGGGGACACCGGGGAGCTGTTTTTT | CASSPRQGDTGELFF
TRBJ2-1 | - | TRBD2 | TRBV5-1 | TGCGCCAGCAGTTTCGGGGGGGACGAGCAGTTCTTC | CASSFGGDEQFF
TRBJ1-1 | - | - | TRBV19 | TGTGCCAGTAGCGCCATGGGGGGCACTGAAGCTTTCTTT | CASSAMGGTEAFF
TRBJ1-5 | once | - | TRBV19 | TGTGCCAGTCGAATTCTGGGCGGACCTAGCAATCAGCCCCAGCATTTT | CASRILGGPSNQPQHF
TRBJ1-4 | - | TRBD1 | TRBV2 | TGTGCCAGCAGTCCCACAGGGGGCGGAGGGGAAAAACTGTTTTTT | CASSPTGGGGEKLFF
TRBJ1-2 | - | - | TRBV18 | TGTGCCAGCTCACCAGCTATAGCAGGGACGAACTATGGCTACACCTTC | CASSPAIAGTNYGYTF
TRBJ2-1 | - | TRBD2 | TRBV4-2 | TGTGCCAGCAGCCAGTTGGGAACTAGCGGGTACAATGAGCAGTTCTTC | CASSQLGTSGYNEQFF
TRBJ2-6 | - | - | TRBV5-1 | TGCGCCAGCAGCTTGAACAGGGAGGGGGTCTATGCCAACGTCCTGACTTTC | CASSLNREGVYANVLTF
TRBJ2-2 | - | - | TRBV2 | TGTGCCAGCACGCTACAGGGCTTGGGCACCGGGGAGCTGTTTTTT | CASTLQGLGTGELFF
TRBJ1-2 | - | - | TRBV7-9 | TGTGCCAGCAGCTTAGTATCGACAGTCAATGGCTACACCTTC | CASSLVSTVNGYTF
TRBJ2-3 | - | - | TRBV7-9 | TGTGCCAGCAGCTTAGGACGGAGAAGTAATGGGGCAGATACGCAGTATTTT | CASSLGRRSNGADTQYF
TRBJ2-6 | - | - | TRBV5-1 | TGCGCCAGCAGCAGGACCGGGGCCAACGTCCTGACTTTC | CASSRTGANVLTF
TRBJ1-1 | - | - | TRBV7-8 | TGTGCCAGCAGCTTAGGAGACCAAGCTTTCTTT | CASSLGDQAFF
TRBJ1-4 | - | - | TRBV6-5 | TGTGCCAGCAGTATACAGGGCCAGAATGAAAAACTGTTTTTT | CASSIQGQNEKLFF
TRBJ2-6 | - | - | TRBV19 | TGTGCCAGTACCCTTGGAAGGTTCTCTGGGGCCAACGTCCTGACTTTC | CASTLGRFSGANVLTF
TRBJ1-2 | - | - | TRBV6-5 | TGTGCCACCTTTAGGGGAGGAGGTAACTATGGCTACACCTTC | CATFRGGGNYGYTF
TRBJ1-1 | few | - | TRBV20-1 | TGCAGTGCCCCCCGCCACAGAGAAGCTTTCTTT | CSAPRHREAFF
TRBJ2-7 | once | - | TRBV4-1 | TGCGCCAGCAGCCAACCCCATGGGGGGCTCGGCGAGCAGTACTTC | CASSQPHGGLGEQYF
TRBJ2-3 | - | - | TRBV30 | TGTGCCTGGAGTGTAGTCAGCACAGATACGCAGTATTTT | CAWSVVSTDTQYF
TRBJ1-1 | - | - | TRBV19 | TGTGCCAGTAGTAAGACAAACATGAACACTGAAGCTTTCTTT | CASSKTNMNTEAFF
TRBJ1-1 | - | TRBD1 | TRBV4-2 | TGTGCCAGCAGCCCCGAGACAGGGGTTAACACTGAAGCTTTCTTT | CASSPETGVNTEAFF
TRBJ2-7 | - | TRBD1 | TRBV18 | TGTGCCAGCTCCGGGACAGCCTACGAGCAGTACTTC | CASSGTAYEQYF
TRBJ1-2 | once | TRBD1 | TRBV2 | TGTGCCAGCAGTCGGGACAGGGGGATCTATGGCTACACCTTC | CASSRDRGIYGYTF
TRBJ2-1 | - | - | TRBV29-1 | TGCAGCGCAAGGGGGGACAATGAGCAGTTCTTC | CSARGDNEQFF
TRBJ2-7 | - | - | TRBV6-5 | TGTGCCAGCAGTCAACCCTACATTTCCTACGAGCAGTACTTC | CASSQPYISYEQYF